This T cell receptor (beta chain) was sequenced for a study of breast tumors, draining lymph nodes, adjacent tissues. TCRdb passed the multiplex PCR reads through MiXCR, listing each CDR3 protein once. The profile shows more than 250,000 distinct CDR3 sequences, around 31% of them singletons. V was clipped by 0 bases and J by 4 bases, with 8 bases between them. Germline V gives CDR1 SGHRS, CDR2 YFSETQ. The CDR3 contains 14 residues. This clonotype has ten or more counts. The antigen remains unidentified. Findings and caveats of the study: Tumors had less TCR diversity than lymph nodes, more than nontumor tissue. Luminal-like breast cancer showed significantly higher tumor–nontumor repertoire similarity than basal-like.

Axillary draining lymph nodes of breast cancer patients supplied the node samples. V is TRBV5-1 and J is TRBJ1-3; D unclear. The receptor was derived from a female donor with breast cancer. Some clones in this sample may be carry-over from other donors' samples. Sequencing used axillary lymph node tissue. The DNA of the CDR3 is TGCGCCAGCAGCTTGGGAGGCTACGGAAACACCATATATTTT. Translated, it gives CASSLGGYGNTIYF. Full variable domain (missing parts from reference TRBV5-1 and TRBJ1-3): KAGVTQTPRYLIKTRGQQVTLSCSPISGHRSVSWYQQTPGQGLQFLFEYFSETQRNKGNFPGRFSGRQFSNSRSEMNVSTLELGDSALYLCASSLGGYGNTIYFGEGSWLTVV.